The present T cell receptor beta chain was sequenced within a study of blood T cell repertoires in COVID-19. Across the whole study: Some COVID-19 samples were acute and others convalescent; all came from the United States, Italy and Spain. Sample material is recorded as cDNA or gDNA derived from T cells, B-cell-depleted T cells, or PBMCs.

Between the trimmed V and J ends, which lost 6 bases and 7 bases, there was a span of 16 bases. The length of the CDR3 is 14 residues. Germline V gives CDR1 MDHEN, CDR2 SYDVKM. Data came from immunoSEQ multiplex PCR; TCRdb stores just in-frame clones and leaves some out. The sample comprises approximately 76,000 clones, 88% of which are singletons, and nearly 45% rests with the top ten. The material sequenced was peripheral blood. The clonotype originates from a human donor in a cohort sampled during active COVID-19. This rearrangement joins TRBV28 to TRBJ2-1; D remains unclear. CDR3 region: CASSLTTDWNEQFF. The CDR3 DNA is TGTGCCAGCAGCCTTACTACCGACTGGAATGAGCAGTTCTTC.